Below, 9 T cell receptor beta chains from the same sample are listed, as sequenced in a study of blood T cell repertoires in COVID-19. Assay used: immunoSEQ multiplex PCR; TCRdb lists only in-frame clones, some missing. The profile shows around 230,000 clones, about 86% of them singletons. The specimen was peripheral blood. These receptors all come from a woman aged 50 to 60 with acute or convalescent COVID-19.

The J gene is TRBJ1-1, the V gene TRBV5-5; the match to TRBD1 covers 9 bases. The CDR3 runs to 14 residues. Germline V gives CDR1 SGHKS, CDR2 YYEKEE (reference sequence). Germline trimming cut 3 bases from V and 5 bases from J; bases unmatched to any gene: 5. CDR3 coding DNA: TGTGCCAGCAGCTACGGACAGGGGATGACTGAAGCTTTCTTT. Protein: CASSYGQGMTEAFF.

V gene TRBV3-1 (or the pseudogene TRBV3-2) combines with J gene TRBJ2-6, with D possibly matching TRBD1 (6 bases). The CDR3 has 17 amino acids. V lost 4 bases, J lost 0 bases, and 13 bases lay in between. Germline values: CDR1 LGHDT, CDR2 YNNKEL (reference sequence). The CDR3 coding sequence is TGTGCCAGCAGCCTTTTGACAGGCTACTCTGGGGCCAACGTCCTGACTTTC. This codes for CASSLLTGYSGANVLTF.

This clone was detected once. V and J are TRBV30 and TRBJ2-1; 7 bases are shared with TRBD1. The CDR3 has 13 residues. V lost 5 bases, J lost 5 bases, and 6 bases stayed unmatched. Germline CDR1 is GTSNPN and CDR2 is SVGIG (reference sequence). CDR3 nucleotides: TGTGCCTGGGACAGGGAAGGTAACAATGAGCAGTTCTTC. It translates to CAWDREGNNEQFF.

CDR3 coding DNA: TGTGCCAGCAGTTTATGGGCTGCACACGAAGCTTTCTTT. It yields the protein CASSLWAAHEAFF. The chain uses TRBV27 and TRBJ1-1, with D unresolved. The length of the CDR3 is 13 residues. Germline-derived CDR1 and CDR2 are MNHEY and SMNVEV (reference sequence). V lost 1 base and J lost 8, with 11 bases in between.

In regard to this clone: The CDR3 end shows no conserved phenylalanine or tryptophan, and so a read error is likely. No DNA is shown, since the ends of the CDR3 on it are uncertain; the CDR3 is the one TCRdb lists. This sequence joins TRBV21-1 and TRBJ2-7; the table's D call of TRBD1 was not tested on the DNA. TRBV21-1 is tagged as a pseudogene. The CDR3 extends over 8 residues, inclusive of both ends. CDR3: CASSRTGN.

This chain's CDR3 is CASSSAPDSSYEQYF. CDR3 nucleotide sequence: TGCGCCAGCAGCTCGGCCCCGGACAGTTCCTACGAGCAGTACTTC. The V call is TRBV5-1, the J call TRBJ2-7; D perhaps matches TRBD1 (6 bases). Per germline, CDR1 SGHRS and CDR2 YFSETQ. V lost 3 bases and J 1 base, leaving 14 bases between the germline ends. The CDR3 length is 15 residues.

V gene TRBV27 combines with J gene TRBJ1-4; TRBD1 aligns across 8 bases. CDR1 MNHEY and CDR2 SMNVEV come from the germline V gene (reference sequence). CDR3 length: 14 residues. Trimming removed 5 bases from V and 8 bases from J; junction bases left unmatched: 7. The CDR3 sequence is CASSPWDRKEKLFF. CDR3 in DNA: TGTGCCAGCAGTCCCTGGGACAGGAAGGAAAAACTGTTTTTT.

The chain couples TRBV29-1 to TRBJ1-2; TRBD1 aligns across 7 bases. This CDR3 is 13 amino acids long. Trimming removed 8 bases from V and 6 bases from J; junction bases left unmatched: 12. CDR1 SQVTM and CDR2 ANQGSEA come from the germline V gene. CDR3 sequence (DNA): TGCAGCATAAGACAGGGCGAGTGGGATGGCTACACCTTC. It is translated as CSIRQGEWDGYTF.

This rearrangement joins TRBV5-5 to TRBJ2-7; 8 nucleotides align to TRBD1. The CDR3 is made up of 16 amino acids. V shed 0 bases, J shed 3 bases, and the junction held 8 bases outside the gene matches. The V gene's germline CDR1 is SGHKS and CDR2 YYEKEE (reference sequence). This CDR3 reads CASSLVAGQAYYEQYF. The DNA for the CDR3 is TGTGCCAGCAGCTTGGTGGCGGGACAGGCGTACTACGAGCAGTACTTC.